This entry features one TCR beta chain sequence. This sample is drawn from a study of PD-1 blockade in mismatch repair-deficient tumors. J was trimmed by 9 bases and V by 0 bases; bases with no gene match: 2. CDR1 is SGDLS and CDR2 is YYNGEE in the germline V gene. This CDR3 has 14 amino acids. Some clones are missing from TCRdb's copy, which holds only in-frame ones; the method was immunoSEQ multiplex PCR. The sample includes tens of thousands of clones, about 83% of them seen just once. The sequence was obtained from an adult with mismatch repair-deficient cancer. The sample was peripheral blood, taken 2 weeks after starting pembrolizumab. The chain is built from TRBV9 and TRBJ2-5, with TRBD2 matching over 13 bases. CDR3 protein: CASSVGLAGGPQYF. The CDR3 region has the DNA TGTGCCAGCAGCGTAGGACTAGCGGGAGGTCCCCAGTACTTC.